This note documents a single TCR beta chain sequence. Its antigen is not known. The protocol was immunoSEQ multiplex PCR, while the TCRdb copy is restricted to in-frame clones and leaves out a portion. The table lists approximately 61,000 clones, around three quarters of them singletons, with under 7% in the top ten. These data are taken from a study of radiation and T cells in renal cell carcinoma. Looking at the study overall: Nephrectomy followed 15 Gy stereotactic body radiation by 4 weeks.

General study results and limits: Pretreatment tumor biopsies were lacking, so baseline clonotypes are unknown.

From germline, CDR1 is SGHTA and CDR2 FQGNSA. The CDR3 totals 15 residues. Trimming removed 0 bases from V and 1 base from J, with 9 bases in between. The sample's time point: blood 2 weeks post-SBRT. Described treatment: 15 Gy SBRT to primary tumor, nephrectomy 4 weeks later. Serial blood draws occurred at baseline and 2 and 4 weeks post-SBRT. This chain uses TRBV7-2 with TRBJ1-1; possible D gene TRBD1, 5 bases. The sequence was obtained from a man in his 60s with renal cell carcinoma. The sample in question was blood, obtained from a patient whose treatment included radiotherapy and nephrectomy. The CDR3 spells CASSLAGPSNTEAFF. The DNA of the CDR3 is TGTGCCAGCAGCTTAGCGGGGCCGTCGAACACTGAAGCTTTCTTT.